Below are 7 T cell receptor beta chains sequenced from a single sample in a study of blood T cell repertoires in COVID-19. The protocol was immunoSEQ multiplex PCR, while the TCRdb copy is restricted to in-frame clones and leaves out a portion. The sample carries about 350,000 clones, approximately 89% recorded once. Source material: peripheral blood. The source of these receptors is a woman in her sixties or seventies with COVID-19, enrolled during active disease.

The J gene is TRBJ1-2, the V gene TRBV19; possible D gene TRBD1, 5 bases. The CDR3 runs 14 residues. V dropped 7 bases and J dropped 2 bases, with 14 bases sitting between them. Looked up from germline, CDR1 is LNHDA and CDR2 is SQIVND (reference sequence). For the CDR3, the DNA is TGTGCCAGTAATCCAGGGCTAGGGAACTATGGCTACACCTTC. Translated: CASNPGLGNYGYTF.

CDR3 coding DNA: TGCGCCAGCAGCCGGGCACAGGGGCTAGCTTCACCCCTCCACTTT. Translating it yields CASSRAQGLASPLHF. This rearrangement joins TRBV5-1 to TRBJ1-6, with TRBD1 identical over 7 bases. Germline CDR1 reads SGHRS; CDR2 reads YFSETQ. With V trimmed by 4 bases and J by 9 bases, 10 bases remained unmatched. The CDR3 runs 15 residues.

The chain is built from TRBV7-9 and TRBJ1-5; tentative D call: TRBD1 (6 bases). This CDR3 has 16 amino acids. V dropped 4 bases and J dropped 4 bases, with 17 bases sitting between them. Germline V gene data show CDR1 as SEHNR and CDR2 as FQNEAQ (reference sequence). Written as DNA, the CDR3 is TGTGCCAGCAGCTCGTTCGGGGGGGCTGGTAATCAGCCCCAGCATTTT. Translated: CASSSFGGAGNQPQHF.

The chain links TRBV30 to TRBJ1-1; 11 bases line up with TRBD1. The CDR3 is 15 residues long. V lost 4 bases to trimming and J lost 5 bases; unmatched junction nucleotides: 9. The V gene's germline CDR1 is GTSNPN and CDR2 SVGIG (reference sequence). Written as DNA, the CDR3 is TGTGCCTGGACTCGGACAGGGGGCATCAGGACTGAAGCTTTCTTT. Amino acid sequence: CAWTRTGGIRTEAFF.

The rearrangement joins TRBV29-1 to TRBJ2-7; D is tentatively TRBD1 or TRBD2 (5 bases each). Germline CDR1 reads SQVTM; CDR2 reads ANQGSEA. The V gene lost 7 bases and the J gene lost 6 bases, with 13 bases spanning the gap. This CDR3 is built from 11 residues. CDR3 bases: TGCAGCGCGGGAAGGGGCGGCGAGCAGTACTTC. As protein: CSAGRGGEQYF.

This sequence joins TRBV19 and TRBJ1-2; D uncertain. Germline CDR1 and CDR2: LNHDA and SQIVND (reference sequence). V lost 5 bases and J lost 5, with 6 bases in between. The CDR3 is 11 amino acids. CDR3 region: CASSWEYGYTF. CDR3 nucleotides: TGTGCCAGTAGTTGGGAGTATGGCTACACCTTC.

CDR3 in DNA: TGTGCCAGCAGCTTTCATCCGGCGTCGGGGAATTCACCCCTCCACTTT. It codes for CASSFHPASGNSPLHF. The chain employs TRBV11-1 and TRBJ1-6; D gene ambiguous. The CDR3 runs to 16 residues. Germline CDR1 SGHAT, CDR2 FQDESV (reference sequence). Between the trimmed V and J ends, which lost 3 bases and 7 bases, there was a span of 16 bases.